The clone carrying this T cell receptor (beta chain) appeared a single time. Its antigen is not identified. Libraries were prepared by immunoSEQ multiplex PCR; TCRdb keeps only in-frame clonotypes and omits some of them. The sample includes roughly 70,000 clones, roughly 95% of them seen just once. This sample stems from a study of cytomegalovirus exposure and HLA in healthy donors. In the study overall: The 120 validation repertoires used the same platform as the approximately 620 first-cohort repertoires (as reported by a later analysis).

Study findings and constraints: Under in vitro conditions, three CMV-associated chains were confirmed as specific for CMV antigens. TCR beta chains numbering approximately 150 were designated cytomegalovirus-associated. Most TCR sequences were seen very rarely across donors, but some public TCRs occurred in many.

The TCR was taken from a woman between 18 and 30 years old in good health and CMV-seropositive. Sequenced input: PBMCs.

The CDR3 here is CATSSPGTGLYEQYF. In DNA form, the CDR3 reads TGTGCCACCAGCAGCCCTGGGACAGGGCTCTACGAGCAGTACTTC. This sequence joins TRBV15 and TRBJ2-7, with 9 bases that match TRBD1. V lost 3 bases and J lost 3; bases outside the gene matches: 6. The CDR3 runs to 15 residues. Germline V gene sequence: CDR1 LNHNV, CDR2 YYDKDF (reference sequence).